The T cell receptor (beta chain) under discussion was sequenced for a study of T-cell memory formation after mild COVID-19. Study overall: Most TCR clusters belonged to a single donor. Notes on the study in general: There were some responding clones in pre-infection memory, which suggested that cross-reactive memory had joined. Contracting clones from day 15 to 85 had balanced CD4/CD8; later expanders favoured CD4+.

This clonotype was seen more than once but under ten times. The antigen is not known. With constant-segment primers, 5'RACE yielded cDNA libraries of TCR alpha and TCR beta that carried sample barcodes and UMIs. TCRdb reprocessed the 5' RACE reads via MiXCR and lists one record per CDR3 protein. The sample lists some 440,000 distinct CDR3 sequences, around a quarter occurring once. Germline assignment: CDR1 MNHEY and CDR2 SVGAGI. This CDR3 spans 15 amino acids. Trimming removed 0 bases from V and 1 base from J; junction bases left unmatched: 2. Sequenced: PBMCs or a T cell subset sorted from them (not recorded which). The sequence came from an adult woman who had mild COVID-19 (a few samples of this study predate the infection). Cell type and time point are not known. The chain uses TRBV6-5 and TRBJ1-1, with TRBD1 matching over 7 bases. The CDR3 region has the DNA TGTGCCAGCAGTTACTCGAACAGGGGGAACACTGAAGCTTTCTTT. As protein: CASSYSNRGNTEAFF.